Sequencing of this T cell receptor (beta chain) was carried out in a study of graft-versus-host responses after intestinal transplantation. For the study at large: All recipients got anti-thymocyte globulin induction, then tacrolimus and steroids for roughly three years. Whole-study findings and limits: Allograft graft-versus-host to host-versus-graft clonal ratios ran high in patients with graft-donor T cell macrochimerism.

Sequencing used immunoSEQ multiplex PCR; TCRdb keeps in-frame clones, though not all of them. The profile shows roughly 7,700 clones, over 90% of them singletons. Trimming removed 3 bases at V and 8 bases at J, with 6 bases between. The germline CDR1 and CDR2 sequences are SGHDT and YYEEEE. CDR3 length equals 11 residues. Notes on this clone: Its matching antigen is unknown.

The V and J genes are TRBV5-6 and TRBJ2-1, with D perhaps matching TRBD2 (5 bases). This clonotype was sampled from a human patient who received an intestinal transplant, so some T cells may come from the graft donor. Sequenced material: PBMCs, taken 11 days after intestinal transplantation. The CDR3 DNA reads as TGTGCCAGCAGCTCTAGCTATGAGCAGTTCTTC. Residues: CASSSSYEQFF.